What follows are 30 T cell receptor beta chains derived from one specimen sequenced in a study of T cells in localized non-small cell lung cancer. Using immunoSEQ multiplex PCR, the repertoire was profiled, and TCRdb retains in-frame clones only, with some absent. The sample lists about 18,000 clones; about 85% were seen once. Sequenced here: peripheral blood, sampled before any cancer treatment. Receptors originate from a female donor of 60 years or more with stage I lung adenocarcinoma.

This chain links TRBV6-1 with TRBJ1-4; D gene ambiguous. This CDR3 has 11 residues. Trimming shortened V by 6 bases and J by 5 bases, and 4 bases separated the two germline ends. Per germline, CDR1 MNHNS and CDR2 SASEGT. The CDR3 protein is CASSQNEKLFF. CDR3 bases: TGTGCCAGCAGCCAAAATGAAAAACTGTTTTTT.

The chain uses TRBV19 and TRBJ1-6; D is possibly TRBD1 (5 bases). CDR1 and CDR2 from the germline V gene are LNHDA and SQIVND (reference sequence). Trimming took off 4 bases at V and 9 bases at J, with 13 bases between the two ends. This CDR3 is built from 14 residues. CDR3 amino acids: CASSKGFEGSPLHF. CDR3 DNA: TGTGCCAGTAGTAAGGGGTTCGAGGGTTCACCCCTCCACTTT. The full variable domain, its missing parts supplied by reference TRBV19 and TRBJ1-6, is DGGITQSPKYLFRKEGQNVTLSCEQNLNHDAMYWYRQDPGQGLRLIYYSQIVNDFQKGDIAEGYSVSREKKESFPLTVTSAQKNPTAFYLCASSKGFEGSPLHFGNGTRLTVT.

The rearrangement uses TRBV19 and TRBJ2-7; D tentatively fits TRBD1 or TRBD2 (6 bases each). CDR3 length equals 15 residues. Germline V gene data show CDR1 as LNHDA and CDR2 as SQIVND (reference sequence). Trimming left V 5 bases short and J 1 base short, with 15 bases between. The CDR3 DNA reads TGTGCCAGTAGTCTTCGAGGGGGGTGGTCCTACGAGCAGTACTTC. It codes for CASSLRGGWSYEQYF.

The chain couples TRBV28 to TRBJ2-1; D gene uncertain. V lost 1 base and J 6 bases, leaving 7 bases between the germline ends. Germline V gene lookup returns CDR1 MDHEN and CDR2 SYDVKM. The CDR3 length is 13 residues. This chain's CDR3 is CASSLSNGNEQFF. In DNA, the CDR3 is TGTGCCAGCAGTTTATCGAACGGCAATGAGCAGTTCTTC.

This clone was detected only once. In DNA, the CDR3 is TGTGCCAGTGGAGACAGGGGGCCTCGCAATGAGCAGTTCTTC. Translated: CASGDRGPRNEQFF. The chain has TRBV2 and TRBJ2-1; TRBD1 agrees at 10 bases. This CDR3 has 14 amino acids. Germline CDR1 is SNHLY and CDR2 is FYNNEI. V lost 9 bases and J lost 6; bases outside the gene matches: 8.

This clone was counted only a few times. V and J are TRBV5-4 and TRBJ2-3, with TRBD2 matching over 11 bases. The CDR3 is 15 residues long. V was clipped by 2 bases and J by 5 bases; unmatched bases: 4. Germline CDR1 reads SGHNT; CDR2 reads YYREEE (reference sequence). CDR3 sequence (DNA): TGTGCCAGCAGCTTTAGCGGGGGGGCAATAGATACGCAGTATTTT. It is translated as CASSFSGGAIDTQYF. The full variable domain, in which reference TRBV5-4 and TRBJ2-3 provide the parts outside the CDR3, is ETGVTQSPTHLIKTRGQQVTLRCSSQSGHNTVSWYQQALGQGPQFIFQYYREEENGRGNFPPRFSGLQFPNYSSELNVNALELDDSALYLCASSFSGGAIDTQYFGPGTRLTVL.

The rearrangement joins TRBV7-8 to TRBJ2-5; D may be TRBD2 (5 bases). This CDR3 spans 14 amino acids. V lost 1 base to trimming and J lost 1 base, with 7 bases between them. The germline CDR1 and CDR2 sequences are SGHVS and FQNEAQ. The CDR3 coding sequence is TGTGCCAGCAGCTTAGAAGGACTCCAAGAGACCCAGTACTTC. It is translated as CASSLEGLQETQYF.

The chain carries TRBV7-9 and TRBJ1-6; D unresolved. This CDR3 has 13 amino acids. Trimming took 4 bases from V and 6 from J, leaving 7 bases between them. Germline assignment: CDR1 SEHNR and CDR2 FQNEAQ (reference sequence). CDR3: CASSWGLNSPLHF. The CDR3 nucleotides are TGTGCCAGCAGCTGGGGTCTTAATTCACCCCTCCACTTT.

The J gene is TRBJ2-1, the V gene TRBV5-4; the D gene is possibly TRBD2 (5 bases). The V gene's germline CDR1 is SGHNT and CDR2 YYREEE (reference sequence). Deletions cut 1 base from V and 2 bases from J, with 7 bases between. CDR3 length: 14 amino acids. This CDR3 is CASSLIGTYNEQFF. The CDR3, as DNA: TGTGCCAGCAGCTTGATCGGGACCTACAATGAGCAGTTCTTC.

This clone turned up a few times. V and J are TRBV21-1 and TRBJ1-5; the listed D gene, TRBD1, was not tested against the DNA. TRBV21-1 is termed a pseudogene. The CDR3 spans 17 residues. In DNA form, the CDR3 reads TGTGCCAGCAGCACCCTTCCTTACAGGGATTACAATCAGCCCCAGCATTTT. Encoded protein: CASSTLPYRDYNQPQHF.

The chain joins TRBV9 to TRBJ1-1, with 12 bases identical to TRBD1. The CDR3 has 15 amino acids. V was clipped by 3 bases and J by 4 bases; unmatched bases: 4. Per germline, CDR1 SGDLS and CDR2 YYNGEE. DNA of the CDR3: TGTGCCAGCAGCGCTAGGGACAGGGGGCTCACTGAAGCTTTCTTT. Protein sequence: CASSARDRGLTEAFF.

This rearrangement joins TRBV7-9 to TRBJ2-5; TRBD2 aligns across 14 bases. There are 16 residues in the CDR3. V gave up 1 base and J gave up 2 bases; unmatched junction bases: 0. Germline V gives CDR1 SEHNR, CDR2 FQNEAQ (reference sequence). CDR3: CASSLGTSGGQETQYF. The CDR3, as DNA: TGTGCCAGCAGCTTAGGGACTAGCGGGGGGCAAGAGACCCAGTACTTC.

This CDR3 is CASSRDRDIIEATNEKLFF. For the CDR3, the DNA is TGTGCCAGCAGCCGTGACCGGGACATTATAGAAGCAACTAATGAAAAACTGTTTTTT. The gene calls are TRBV5-6 and TRBJ1-4; maybe TRBD1 (6 bases). Trimming left V 4 bases short and J 0 bases short, with 22 bases between. CDR3 size: 19 residues. Germline V CDR1 and CDR2: SGHDT, YYEEEE.

The rearrangement joins TRBV6-4 to TRBJ1-2; D possibly corresponds to TRBD1 (5 bases). Trimming removed 7 bases from V and 8 bases from J, with 20 bases in between. CDR3 length equals 14 residues. Per the germline V gene, CDR1 is MRHNA and CDR2 is SNTAGT. The CDR3 is CASKRGMESYGYTF. The CDR3 region has the DNA TGTGCCAGCAAACGGGGGATGGAGTCATACGGCTACACCTTC.

The chain couples TRBV15 to TRBJ2-3; D may be TRBD2 (5 bases). The V and J ends lost 0 bases and 4 bases respectively, with 11 bases between them. The CDR3 loop spans 15 amino acids. The germline gives CDR1 LNHNV, CDR2 YYDKDF (reference sequence). Here the CDR3 DNA reads TGTGCCACCAGCAGAGATACGGGGAACCCAGATACGCAGTATTTT. Translated: CATSRDTGNPDTQYF. Combining the CDR3 with reference TRBV15 and TRBJ2-3 gives the whole variable domain DAMVIQNPRYQVTQFGKPVTLSCSQTLNHNVMYWYQQKSSQAPKLLFHYYDKDFNNEADTPDNFQSRRPNTSFCFLDIRSPGLGDTAMYLCATSRDTGNPDTQYFGPGTRLTVL.

This chain joins TRBV10-1 and TRBJ1-2; no reliable D call. Deletions cut 8 bases from V and 8 bases from J, with 6 bases between. The CDR3 contains 9 residues. Germline assignment: CDR1 WNHNN and CDR2 SYGVQD (reference sequence). The CDR3 sequence is CASHEGYTF. Here the CDR3 DNA reads TGCGCCAGCCACGAAGGCTACACCTTC.

For this clone: A read error may produce the germline difference seen at one junction end. This chain connects TRBV6-9 to TRBJ1-1; D uncertain. The CDR3 length is 12 residues. CDR1 and CDR2 (germline): MNHGY, SVAAGI. CDR3 residues: CASRLSNSEAFF. The CDR3 nucleotides read TGTGCCAGCCGGTTAAGCAACAGTGAAGCTTTCTTT.

V gene TRBV29-1 combines with J gene TRBJ2-7; D gene uncertain. Germline CDR1 is SQVTM and CDR2 is ANQGSEA. The V and J ends lost 5 bases and 4 bases respectively, with 21 bases between them. The CDR3 sequence is 15 residues long. Written as DNA, the CDR3 is TGCAGCGTTACCGAAGAAGCCTCCCCCTCGTACGAGCAGTACTTC. Protein sequence: CSVTEEASPSYEQYF.

This chain uses TRBV29-1 with TRBJ2-3; the D gene is possibly TRBD2 (5 bases). The V end was cut by 5 bases, the J end by 4 bases, with 13 bases between. Germline loops: CDR1 SQVTM, CDR2 ANQGSEA. CDR3 size: 13 residues. CDR3 in amino acids: CSVPRVEADTQYF. The DNA of the CDR3 is TGCAGCGTTCCGCGGGTTGAGGCAGATACGCAGTATTTT.

This sequence joins TRBV19 and TRBJ2-7, with no clear D. The CDR3 is 12 amino acids. CDR1 LNHDA and CDR2 SQIVND come from the germline V gene (reference sequence). Trimming took off 3 bases at V and 3 bases at J, with 6 bases between the two ends. The CDR3 sequence: CASSINGYEQYF. The CDR3, as DNA: TGTGCCAGTAGTATTAACGGCTACGAGCAGTACTTC.

The chain couples TRBV11-3 to TRBJ1-2; 8 nucleotides align to TRBD1. The germline V gene encodes CDR1 SGHNT and CDR2 YENEEA. The CDR3 runs 14 residues. V shed 2 bases, J shed 7 bases, and the junction held 6 bases outside the gene matches. The CDR3 here is CASSLKWTGSGYTF. DNA for the CDR3: TGTGCCAGCAGCTTAAAGTGGACAGGGTCTGGCTACACCTTC.

This clone was seen a few times. This CDR3 is also generated by other DNA sequences in the sample. J is TRBJ1-1 and V is TRBV20-1, with D uncertain. Per the germline V gene, CDR1 is DFQATT and CDR2 is SNEGSKA (reference sequence). This CDR3 contains 11 residues. Trimming took off 3 bases at V and 4 bases at J, with 6 bases between the two ends. The CDR3 DNA is TGCAGTGCTAGTCGAAGCACTGAAGCTTTCTTT. This sequence encodes CSASRSTEAFF.

The chain combines TRBV20-1 with TRBJ2-1; tentative D call: TRBD2 (5 bases). CDR1 is DFQATT, CDR2 SNEGSKA, per germline (reference sequence). The CDR3 has 11 amino acids. The germline V and J ends were trimmed by 4 bases and 6 bases, with 7 bases remaining between them. CDR3 coding DNA: TGCAGTGCTAAGACTATCAATGAGCAGTTCTTC. Translating it yields CSAKTINEQFF.

The V gene is TRBV28, the J gene TRBJ1-2, with D perhaps TRBD1 (5 bases). Germline-derived CDR1 and CDR2 are MDHEN and SYDVKM. The CDR3 contains 14 residues. Trimming pared 5 bases from V and 4 bases from J, leaving 14 bases between. CDR3 residues: CASSPTPGTYGYTF. DNA of the CDR3: TGTGCCAGCAGTCCAACGCCGGGGACCTATGGCTACACCTTC.

In DNA, the CDR3 is TGTGCCAGCAGCTTAGCTTTGACAGGCGGAAATAGCAATCAGCCCCAGCATTTT. Translated, it gives CASSLALTGGNSNQPQHF. The chain recombines TRBV7-9 with TRBJ1-5; weak D call: TRBD1 (6 bases). V was trimmed by 0 bases and J by 0 bases, leaving 15 bases between them. Germline CDR1 SEHNR, CDR2 FQNEAQ (reference sequence). There are 18 residues in the CDR3.

J is TRBJ1-6 and V is TRBV5-5; 7 bases match TRBD1. Germline V CDR1 and CDR2: SGHKS, YYEKEE (reference sequence). This CDR3 contains 14 residues. V lost 4 bases, J lost 8 bases, and 6 bases stayed unmatched. CDR3 residues: CASSRQGGYSPLHF. CDR3 nucleotides: TGTGCCAGCAGCCGACAGGGAGGGTATTCACCCCTCCACTTT.

The chain recombines TRBV30 with TRBJ1-1, with D hard to call. This CDR3 has 14 residues. Deletions cut 2 bases from V and 1 base from J, with 11 bases between. Germline-derived CDR1 and CDR2 are GTSNPN and SVGIG (reference sequence). The CDR3: CAWSKLVPNTEAFF. CDR3 nucleotides: TGTGCCTGGAGTAAGTTAGTCCCGAACACTGAAGCTTTCTTT. Drawing the rest from reference TRBV30 and TRBJ1-1, the complete variable domain is SQTIHQWPATLVQPVGSPLSLECTVEGTSNPNLYWYRQAAGRGLQLLFYSVGIGQISSEVPQNLSASRPQDRQFILSSKKLLLSDSGFYLCAWSKLVPNTEAFFGQGTRLTVV.

The count of this clone is one. The chain uses TRBV4-1 and TRBJ1-1; D unresolved. The CDR3 extends over 15 amino acids. Trimming shortened V by 1 base and J by 0 bases, and 9 bases separated the two germline ends. Looked up from germline, CDR1 is MGHRA and CDR2 is YSYEKL. The CDR3, as DNA: TGCGCCAGCAGCCAAGGGCCGGCGCTGAACACTGAAGCTTTCTTT. It translates to CASSQGPALNTEAFF.

V gene TRBV2 combines with J gene TRBJ2-5; 8 nucleotides agree with TRBD2. The CDR3 sequence is 14 residues long. With 6 bases clipped from V and 6 bases from J, the junction kept 9 bases outside the gene matches. CDR1 is SNHLY and CDR2 is FYNNEI in the germline V gene. The CDR3 spells CASRGIAGSKTQYF. CDR3 nucleotides: TGTGCCAGCAGGGGAATAGCGGGATCGAAGACCCAGTACTTC.

This clone was seen only a few times. The rearrangement links TRBV25-1 to TRBJ1-2; D is perhaps TRBD1 (5 bases). Germline CDR1 MGHDK, CDR2 SYGVNS. V was cut by 6 bases and J by 7 bases, with 18 bases left in between. The CDR3 covers 14 residues. The CDR3 DNA is TGTGCCAGCAGCCGACTTGGGGGAGGTCGTGGCTACACCTTC. Translation: CASSRLGGGRGYTF.